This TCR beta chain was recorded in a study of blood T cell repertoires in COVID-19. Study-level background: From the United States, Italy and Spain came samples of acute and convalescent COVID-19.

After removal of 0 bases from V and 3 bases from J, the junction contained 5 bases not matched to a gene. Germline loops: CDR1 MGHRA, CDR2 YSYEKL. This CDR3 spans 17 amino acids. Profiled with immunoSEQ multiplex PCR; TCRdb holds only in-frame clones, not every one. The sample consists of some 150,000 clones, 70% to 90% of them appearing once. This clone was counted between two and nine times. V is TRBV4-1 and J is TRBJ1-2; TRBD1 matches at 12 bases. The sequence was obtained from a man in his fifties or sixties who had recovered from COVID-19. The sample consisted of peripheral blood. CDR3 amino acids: CASSQEFGTGGDYGYTF. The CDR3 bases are TGCGCCAGCAGCCAAGAATTCGGGACAGGGGGCGACTATGGCTACACCTTC.